This T cell receptor beta chain was captured in a study of PD-L1 blockade in urothelial cancer. Looking at the study overall: Researchers found blood samples held a median of roughly 140,000 T cells.

V shed 6 bases and J shed 6 bases, with 21 bases lying between them. This CDR3 is 15 amino acids long. Looked up from germline, CDR1 is MGHRA and CDR2 is YSYEKL. Stated time point: peripheral blood 6 weeks after treatment start. What went into each PCR as a spike was synthetic TCR analog templates. Assay used: immunoSEQ multiplex PCR; TCRdb lists only in-frame clones, some missing. The sample consists of about 120,000 clones, more than 70% of them appearing once. This chain uses TRBV4-1 with TRBJ2-7; perhaps TRBD1 as D (6 bases). The material was PBMCs, obtained around atezolizumab (anti-PD-L1) treatment. This clonotype was obtained from a man aged 50 to 59 with urothelial cancer. CDR3 sequence (DNA): TGCGCCAGCAGGCCTACACAGGGACCCAAGGGCGAGCAGTACTTC. Its protein is CASRPTQGPKGEQYF.